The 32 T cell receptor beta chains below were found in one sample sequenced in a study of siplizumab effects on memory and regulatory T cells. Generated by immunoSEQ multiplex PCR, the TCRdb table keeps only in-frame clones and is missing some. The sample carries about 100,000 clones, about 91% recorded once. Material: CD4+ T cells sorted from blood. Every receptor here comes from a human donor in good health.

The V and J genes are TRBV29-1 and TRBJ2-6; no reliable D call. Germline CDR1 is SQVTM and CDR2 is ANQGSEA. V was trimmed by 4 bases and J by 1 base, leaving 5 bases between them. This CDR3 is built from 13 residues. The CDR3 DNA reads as TGCAGCGTTGCCGGGTCTGGGGCCAACGTCCTGACTTTC. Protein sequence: CSVAGSGANVLTF.

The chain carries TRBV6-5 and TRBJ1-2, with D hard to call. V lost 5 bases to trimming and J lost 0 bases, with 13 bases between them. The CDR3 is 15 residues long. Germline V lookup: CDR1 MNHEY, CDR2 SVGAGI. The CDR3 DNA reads TGTGCCAGCAGTCCTCGGACCGGAGCTAACTATGGCTACACCTTC. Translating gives CASSPRTGANYGYTF.

CDR3 loop: CASSLVVAGNTGELFF. For the CDR3, the DNA is TGCGCCAGCAGCTTGGTCGTAGCGGGGAACACCGGGGAGCTGTTTTTT. This rearrangement joins TRBV5-1 to TRBJ2-2, with TRBD2 identical over 7 bases. The CDR3 is 16 residues long. The germline V gene has CDR1 SGHRS and CDR2 YFSETQ. V lost 0 bases, J lost 1 base, and 3 bases stayed unmatched.

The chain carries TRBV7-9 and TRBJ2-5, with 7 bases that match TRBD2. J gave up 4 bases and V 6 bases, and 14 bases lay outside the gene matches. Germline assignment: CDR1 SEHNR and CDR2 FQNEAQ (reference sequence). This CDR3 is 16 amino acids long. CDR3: CASRDQRGFPRETQYF. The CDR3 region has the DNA TGTGCCAGCAGAGATCAGCGGGGTTTCCCGCGAGAGACCCAGTACTTC. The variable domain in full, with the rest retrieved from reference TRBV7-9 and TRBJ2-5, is DTGVSQNPRHKITKRGQNVTFRCDPISEHNRLYWYRQTLGQGPEFLTYFQNEAQLEKSRLLSDRFSAERPKGSFSTLEIQRTEQGDSAMYLCASRDQRGFPRETQYFGPGTRLLVL.

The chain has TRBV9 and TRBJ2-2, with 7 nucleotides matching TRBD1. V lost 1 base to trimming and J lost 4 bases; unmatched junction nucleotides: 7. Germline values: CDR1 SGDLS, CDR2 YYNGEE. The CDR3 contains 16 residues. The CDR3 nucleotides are TGTGCCAGCAGCGTAAGTGGGGACAGCCTCACCGGGGAGCTGTTTTTT. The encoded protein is CASSVSGDSLTGELFF.

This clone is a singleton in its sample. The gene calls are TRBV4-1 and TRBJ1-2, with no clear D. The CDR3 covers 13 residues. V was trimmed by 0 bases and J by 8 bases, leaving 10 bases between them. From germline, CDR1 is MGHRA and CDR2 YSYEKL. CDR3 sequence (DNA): TGCGCCAGCAGCCAAGATGGGCGTCGGGGCTACACCTTC. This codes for CASSQDGRRGYTF.

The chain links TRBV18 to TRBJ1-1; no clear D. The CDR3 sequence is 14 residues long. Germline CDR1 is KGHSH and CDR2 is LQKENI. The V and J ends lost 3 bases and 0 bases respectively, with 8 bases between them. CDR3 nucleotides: TGTGCCAGCTCACCCCAGCTCATGAACACTGAAGCTTTCTTT. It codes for CASSPQLMNTEAFF.

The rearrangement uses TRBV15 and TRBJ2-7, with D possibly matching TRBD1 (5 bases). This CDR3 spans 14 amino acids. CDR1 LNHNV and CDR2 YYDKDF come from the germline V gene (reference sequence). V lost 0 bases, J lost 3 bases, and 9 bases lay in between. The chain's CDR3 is CATSREGGHYEQYF. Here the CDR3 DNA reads TGTGCCACCAGCAGAGAGGGTGGACACTACGAGCAGTACTTC.

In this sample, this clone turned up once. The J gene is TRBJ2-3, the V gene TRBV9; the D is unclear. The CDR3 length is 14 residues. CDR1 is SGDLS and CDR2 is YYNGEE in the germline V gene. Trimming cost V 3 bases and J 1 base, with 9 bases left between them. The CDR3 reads CASSGGLRTDTQYF. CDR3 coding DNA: TGTGCCAGCAGCGGTGGCCTCCGCACAGATACGCAGTATTTT.

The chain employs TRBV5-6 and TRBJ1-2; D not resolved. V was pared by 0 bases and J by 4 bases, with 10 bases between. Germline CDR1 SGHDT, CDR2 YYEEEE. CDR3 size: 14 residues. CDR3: CASSLDRTVYGYTF. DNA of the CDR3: TGTGCCAGCAGCTTGGATAGGACGGTCTATGGCTACACCTTC.

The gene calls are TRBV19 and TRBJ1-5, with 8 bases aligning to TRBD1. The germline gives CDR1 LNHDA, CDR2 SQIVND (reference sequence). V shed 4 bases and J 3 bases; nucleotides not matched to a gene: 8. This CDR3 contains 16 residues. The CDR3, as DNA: TGTGCCAGTAGTAGCCGGACAGGGTACAACAATCAGCCCCAGCATTTT. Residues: CASSSRTGYNNQPQHF.

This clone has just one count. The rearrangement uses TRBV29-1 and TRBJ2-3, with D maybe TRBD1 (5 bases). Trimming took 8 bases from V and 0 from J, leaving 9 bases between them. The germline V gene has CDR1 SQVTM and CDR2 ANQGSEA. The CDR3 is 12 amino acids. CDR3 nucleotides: TGCAGCTCCAGGGCTAGCACAGATACGCAGTATTTT. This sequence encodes CSSRASTDTQYF.

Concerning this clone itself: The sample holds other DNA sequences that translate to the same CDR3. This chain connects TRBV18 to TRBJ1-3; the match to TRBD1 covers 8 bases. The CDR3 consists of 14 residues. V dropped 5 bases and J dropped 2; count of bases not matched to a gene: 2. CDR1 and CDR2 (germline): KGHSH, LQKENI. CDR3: CASSSDRAGNTIYF. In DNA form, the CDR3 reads TGTGCCAGCTCATCGGACAGGGCTGGAAACACCATATATTTT.

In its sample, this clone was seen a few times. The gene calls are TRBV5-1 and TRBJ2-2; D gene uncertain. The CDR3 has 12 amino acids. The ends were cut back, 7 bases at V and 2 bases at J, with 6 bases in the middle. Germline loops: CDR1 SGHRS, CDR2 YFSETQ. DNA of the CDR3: TGCGCCAGCGGAAGAAACACCGGGGAGCTGTTTTTT. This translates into CASGRNTGELFF.

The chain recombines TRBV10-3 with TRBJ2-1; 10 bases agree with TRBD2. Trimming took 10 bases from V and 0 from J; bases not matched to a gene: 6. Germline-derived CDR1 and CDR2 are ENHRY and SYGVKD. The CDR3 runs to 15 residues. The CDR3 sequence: CASSGGNSSYNEQFF. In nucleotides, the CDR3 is TGTGCCAGTAGCGGGGGGAATAGCTCCTACAATGAGCAGTTCTTC.

The CDR3 loop reads CASSDNPQGYEAFF. The CDR3 region has the DNA TGTGCCAGTAGCGACAATCCACAGGGGTACGAAGCTTTCTTT. V and J are TRBV19 and TRBJ1-1, with 7 bases lining up with TRBD1. The V and J ends lost 6 bases and 8 bases, in that order; junction bases with no gene match: 12. CDR1 is LNHDA, CDR2 SQIVND, per germline (reference sequence). This CDR3 comprises 14 residues. Together with reference TRBV19 and TRBJ1-1, the CDR3 gives the full variable domain: DGGITQSPKYLFRKEGQNVTLSCEQNLNHDAMYWYRQDPGQGLRLIYYSQIVNDFQKGDIAEGYSVSREKKESFPLTVTSAQKNPTAFYLCASSDNPQGYEAFFGQGTRLTVV.

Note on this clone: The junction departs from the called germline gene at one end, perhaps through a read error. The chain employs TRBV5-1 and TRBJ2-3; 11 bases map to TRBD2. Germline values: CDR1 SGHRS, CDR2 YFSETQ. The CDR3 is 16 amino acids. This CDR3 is CASSLDATSGVDTLYF. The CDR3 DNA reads TGCGCCAGCAGCCTCGACGCGACTAGCGGGGTAGATACGCTGTATTTT.

The CDR3 coding sequence is TGTGCCAGCAGTACCGGGACAGGATCGGTTCAGCCCCAGCATTTT. This sequence encodes CASSTGTGSVQPQHF. The rearrangement links TRBV27 to TRBJ1-5, with 8 bases fitting TRBD1. The germline V gene encodes CDR1 MNHEY and CDR2 SMNVEV (reference sequence). The CDR3 extends over 15 amino acids. V was clipped by 5 bases and J by 6 bases; unmatched bases: 9.

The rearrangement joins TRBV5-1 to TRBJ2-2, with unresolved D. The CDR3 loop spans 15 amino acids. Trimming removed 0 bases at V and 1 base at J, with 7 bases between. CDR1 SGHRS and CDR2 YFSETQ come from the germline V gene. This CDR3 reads CASSLALVNTGELFF. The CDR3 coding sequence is TGCGCCAGCAGCTTGGCCCTGGTGAACACCGGGGAGCTGTTTTTT.

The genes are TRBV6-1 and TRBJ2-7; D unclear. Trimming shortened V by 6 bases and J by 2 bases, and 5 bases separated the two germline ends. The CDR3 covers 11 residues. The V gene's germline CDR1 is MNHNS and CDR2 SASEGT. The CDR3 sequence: CASRTAYEQYF. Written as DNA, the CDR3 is TGTGCCAGCAGGACCGCCTACGAGCAGTACTTC.

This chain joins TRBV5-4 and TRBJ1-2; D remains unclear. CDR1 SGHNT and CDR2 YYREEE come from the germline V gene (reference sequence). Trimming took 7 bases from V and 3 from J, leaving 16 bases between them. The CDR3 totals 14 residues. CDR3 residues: CASVRKGGDYGYTF. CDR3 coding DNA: TGTGCCAGCGTCCGCAAGGGAGGCGACTATGGCTACACCTTC.

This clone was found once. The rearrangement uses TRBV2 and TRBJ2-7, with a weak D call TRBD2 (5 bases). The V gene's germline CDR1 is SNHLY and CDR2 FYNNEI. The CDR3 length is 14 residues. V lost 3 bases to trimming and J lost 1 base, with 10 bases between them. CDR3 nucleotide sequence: TGTGCCAGCAGTGACGGGGTTCCATCCTACGAGCAGTACTTC. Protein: CASSDGVPSYEQYF.

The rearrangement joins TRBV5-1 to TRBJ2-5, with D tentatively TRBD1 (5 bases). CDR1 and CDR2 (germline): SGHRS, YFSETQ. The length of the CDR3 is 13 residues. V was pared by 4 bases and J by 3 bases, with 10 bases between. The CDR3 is CASSTLTEETQYF. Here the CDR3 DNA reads TGCGCCAGCAGCACACTGACAGAAGAGACCCAGTACTTC.

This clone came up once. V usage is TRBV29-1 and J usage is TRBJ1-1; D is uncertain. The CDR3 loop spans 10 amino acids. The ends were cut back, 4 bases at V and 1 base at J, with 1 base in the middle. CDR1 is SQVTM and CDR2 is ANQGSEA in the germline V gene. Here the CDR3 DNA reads TGCAGCGTTGGGAACACTGAAGCTTTCTTT. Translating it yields CSVGNTEAFF.

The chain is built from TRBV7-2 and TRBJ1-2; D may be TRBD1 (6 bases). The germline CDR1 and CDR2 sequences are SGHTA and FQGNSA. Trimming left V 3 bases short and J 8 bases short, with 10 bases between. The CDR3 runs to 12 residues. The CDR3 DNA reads TGTGCCAGCAGCTTCCCCAGGGGCGGCTACACCTTC. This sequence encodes CASSFPRGGYTF.

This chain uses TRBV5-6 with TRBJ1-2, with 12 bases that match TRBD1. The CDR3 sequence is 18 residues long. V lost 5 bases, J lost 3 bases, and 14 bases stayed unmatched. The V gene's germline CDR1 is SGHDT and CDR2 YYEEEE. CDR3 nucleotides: TGTGCCAGCAGGACACCCGGGACAGGGGGCGCTCGAGACTATGGCTACACCTTC. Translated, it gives CASRTPGTGGARDYGYTF.

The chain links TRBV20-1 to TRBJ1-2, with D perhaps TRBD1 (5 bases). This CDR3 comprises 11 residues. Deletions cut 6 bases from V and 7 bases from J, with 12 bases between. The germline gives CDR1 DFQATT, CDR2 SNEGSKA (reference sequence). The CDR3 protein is CSASPGIGYTF. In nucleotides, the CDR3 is TGCAGTGCGAGCCCAGGGATTGGCTACACCTTC.

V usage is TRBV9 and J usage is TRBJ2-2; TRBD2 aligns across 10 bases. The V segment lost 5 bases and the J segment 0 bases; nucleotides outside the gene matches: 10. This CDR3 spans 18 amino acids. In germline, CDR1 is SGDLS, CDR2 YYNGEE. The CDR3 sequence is CASSSLAGRISNTGELFF. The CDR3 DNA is TGTGCCAGCAGTTCACTAGCGGGGAGGATATCGAACACCGGGGAGCTGTTTTTT.

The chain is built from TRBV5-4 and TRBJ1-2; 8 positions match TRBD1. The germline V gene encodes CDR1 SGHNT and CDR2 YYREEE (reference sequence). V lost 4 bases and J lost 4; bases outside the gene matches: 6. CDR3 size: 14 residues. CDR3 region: CASSAGQGLYGYTF. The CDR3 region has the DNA TGTGCCAGCAGCGCCGGACAGGGTCTCTATGGCTACACCTTC.

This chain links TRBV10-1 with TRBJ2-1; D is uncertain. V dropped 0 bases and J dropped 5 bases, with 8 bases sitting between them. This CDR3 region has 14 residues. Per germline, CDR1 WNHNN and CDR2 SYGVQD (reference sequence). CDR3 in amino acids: CASSESGRDNEQFF. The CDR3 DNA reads TGCGCCAGCAGTGAGTCTGGACGGGACAATGAGCAGTTCTTC.

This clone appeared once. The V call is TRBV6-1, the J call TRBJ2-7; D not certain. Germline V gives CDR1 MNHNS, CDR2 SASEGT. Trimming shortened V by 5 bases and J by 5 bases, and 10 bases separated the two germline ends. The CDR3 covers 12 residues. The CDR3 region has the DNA TGTGCCAGCAGTTTAAAAAAAGACGAGCAGTACTTC. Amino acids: CASSLKKDEQYF.

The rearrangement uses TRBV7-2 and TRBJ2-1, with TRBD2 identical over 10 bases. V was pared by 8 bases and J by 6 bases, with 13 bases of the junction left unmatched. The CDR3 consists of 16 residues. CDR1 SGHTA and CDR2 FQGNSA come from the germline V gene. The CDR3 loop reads CASWPSRASGGNEQFF. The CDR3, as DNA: TGTGCCAGCTGGCCCAGTCGCGCTAGCGGGGGCAATGAGCAGTTCTTC.